This T cell receptor (beta chain) was retrieved from a study of T cells in localized non-small cell lung cancer. Germline values: CDR1 LNHDA, CDR2 SQIVND (reference sequence). V lost 3 bases, J lost 7 bases, and 7 bases stayed unmatched. The length of the CDR3 is 16 residues. Clones were sequenced by immunoSEQ multiplex PCR, and TCRdb holds only the in-frame ones, with some missing. The data hold tens of thousands of clones, with roughly 80% observed a single time. The origin of this receptor is a male donor older than 55 with stage III squamous cell lung carcinoma. The chain carries TRBV19 and TRBJ1-5, with 12 bases aligning to TRBD1. This sample comprised peripheral blood, obtained before any cancer treatment. The CDR3 nucleotides are TGTGCCAGTAGTATGGCCGGGACAGGGGGCGGACAGCCCCAGCATTTT. Amino acids: CASSMAGTGGGQPQHF.